This T cell receptor beta chain was obtained from a study of CD8 T cells in ankylosing spondylitis. With V trimmed by 5 bases and J by 1 base, 6 bases remained unmatched. The CDR3 consists of 17 residues. TCRdb re-analysed the 5' RACE reads in MiXCR, keeping a single row per CDR3 protein. The data contain about 130,000 distinct CDR3 sequences, approximately 10% of them singletons. This clonotype was recorded many times. This TCR was sampled from a male donor with ankylosing spondylitis or in good health (not recorded which). The specimen sequenced was blood, either unsorted or a sorted T cell fraction (not recorded which). This chain joins TRBV12-3 or TRBV12-4 and TRBJ2-5; 14 bases match TRBD2. Here the CDR3 reads CASSTGLAGGPQETQYF. The DNA for the CDR3 is TGTGCCAGCAGTACAGGACTAGCGGGAGGTCCCCAAGAGACCCAGTACTTC.